This T cell receptor beta chain was identified during a study of blood T cell repertoires in COVID-19. The CDR3 runs to 13 residues. With 5 bases removed from V and 6 bases from J, the gap between germline ends came to 14 bases. Germline CDR1 reads LNHDA; CDR2 reads SQIVND (reference sequence). Authors' processing steps: Amplification from reference gene primers served as the basis for estimated nucleated cell counts. Produced via immunoSEQ multiplex PCR; TCRdb's table is partial and in-frame only. Clonal size and the V and J genes are those of that table, whereas D and trimming came from the DNA. The data show some 250,000 clones, 70% to 80% seen once.

The chain is built from TRBV19 and TRBJ2-7, with a possible D match to TRBD1 (6 bases). The clonotype was recovered from a woman older than 75 with acute or convalescent COVID-19. The sequenced sample was peripheral blood. The CDR3 DNA reads as TGTGCCAGTAGTGGGAACCAGGGGACCGAGCAGTACTTC. This gives the protein CASSGNQGTEQYF.